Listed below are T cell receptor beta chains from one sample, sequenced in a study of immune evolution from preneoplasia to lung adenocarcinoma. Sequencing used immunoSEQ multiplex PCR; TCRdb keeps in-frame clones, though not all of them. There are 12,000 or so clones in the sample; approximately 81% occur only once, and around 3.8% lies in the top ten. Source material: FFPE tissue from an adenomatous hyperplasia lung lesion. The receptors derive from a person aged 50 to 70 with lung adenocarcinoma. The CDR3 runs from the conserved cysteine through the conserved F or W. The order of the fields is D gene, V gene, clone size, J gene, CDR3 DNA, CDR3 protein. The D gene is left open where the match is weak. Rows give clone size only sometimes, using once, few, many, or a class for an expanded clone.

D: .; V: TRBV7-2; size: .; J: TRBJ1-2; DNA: TGTGCCAGCAGCTCAGGCCTGACAATCTATGGCTACACCTTC; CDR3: CASSSGLTIYGYTF
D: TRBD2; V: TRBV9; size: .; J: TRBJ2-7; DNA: TGTGCCAGCAGCACCAGAGCGGGAGGGCCCATGGTTTACGAGCAGTACTTC; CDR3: CASSTRAGGPMVYEQYF
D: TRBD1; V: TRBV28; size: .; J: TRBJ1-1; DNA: TGTGCCAGCAGACCCACCCCTAGGGGGCGGGCCACTGAAGCTTTCTTT; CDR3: CASRPTPRGRATEAFF
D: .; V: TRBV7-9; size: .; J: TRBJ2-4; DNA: TGTGCCAGCAGCTTAGGAGCCAAAAACATTCAGTACTTC; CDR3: CASSLGAKNIQYF
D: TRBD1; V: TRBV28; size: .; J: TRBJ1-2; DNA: TGTGCCAGCAGTGATGAGAACAGGGGGCTTTATGGCTACACCTTC; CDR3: CASSDENRGLYGYTF
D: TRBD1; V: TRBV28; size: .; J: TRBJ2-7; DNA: TGTGCCAGCAGTTTATCCTCACCCGGGACAGGGCCGGGGGAGCAGTACTTC; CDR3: CASSLSSPGTGPGEQYF
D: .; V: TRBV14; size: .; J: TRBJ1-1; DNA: TGTGCCAGCAGCCACTGGGAAGGCACTGAAGCTTTCTTT; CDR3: CASSHWEGTEAFF
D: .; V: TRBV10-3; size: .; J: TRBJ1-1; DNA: TGTGCCATCAGTGAGTCGGGAGGGGGGAACACTGAAGCTTTCTTT; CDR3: CAISESGGGNTEAFF
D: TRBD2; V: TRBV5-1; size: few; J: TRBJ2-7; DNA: TGCGCCAGCAGCGTTCCGGGACTAGCGGGAGGCGAGCAGTACTTC; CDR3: CASSVPGLAGGEQYF
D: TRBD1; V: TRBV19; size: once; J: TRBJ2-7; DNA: TGTGCCAGTAGTAGTAACAGGGGTGGATTGGACGAGCAGTACTTC; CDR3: CASSSNRGGLDEQYF
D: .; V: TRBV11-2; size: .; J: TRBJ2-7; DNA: TGTGCCAGCAGCTTAGGATATTTTTCCTACGAGCAGTACTTC; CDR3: CASSLGYFSYEQYF
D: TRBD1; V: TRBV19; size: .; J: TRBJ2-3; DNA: TGTGCCAGTAGTCTAAGTGGGGTGACAGGGGGCGTTGAGGTCGTTCCGGATACGCAGTATTTT; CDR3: CASSLSGVTGGVEVVPDTQYF
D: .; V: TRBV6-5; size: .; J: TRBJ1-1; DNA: TGTGCCAGCAGCGATCCGACAGCCTTGAACACTGAAGCTTTCTTT; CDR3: CASSDPTALNTEAFF
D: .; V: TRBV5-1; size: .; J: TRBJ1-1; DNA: TGCGCCAGCAGCTTGGCCGGGGGCAGGGTAACTGAAGCTTTCTTT; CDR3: CASSLAGGRVTEAFF
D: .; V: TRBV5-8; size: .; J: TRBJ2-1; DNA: TGTGCCAGCAGCTTGGTTCTGGGGGCGGGACGCAGTGCCGGGGGAAATGAGCAGTTCTTC; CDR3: CASSLVLGAGRSAGGNEQFF
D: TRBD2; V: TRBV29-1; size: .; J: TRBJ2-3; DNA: TGCAGCGTTGCCCCGGGACTAGCGGCCACAGATACGCAGTATTTT; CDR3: CSVAPGLAATDTQYF
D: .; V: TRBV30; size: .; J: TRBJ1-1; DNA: TGTGCCTGGGACAGTTCGAACACTGAAGCTTTCTTT; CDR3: CAWDSSNTEAFF
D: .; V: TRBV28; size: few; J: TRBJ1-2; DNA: TGTGCCAGCAATAGAGTAGGGAACGGCTACACCTTC; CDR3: CASNRVGNGYTF
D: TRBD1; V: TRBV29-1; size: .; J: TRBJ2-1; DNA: TGCAGCGGGGAAGTGCGGGACAGGGGTGGTGAGCAGTTCTTC; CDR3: CSGEVRDRGGEQFF
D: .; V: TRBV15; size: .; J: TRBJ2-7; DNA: TGTGCCACCAGCAGAGCCCGGCGGGAAGGGGACGAGCAGTACTTC; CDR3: CATSRARREGDEQYF
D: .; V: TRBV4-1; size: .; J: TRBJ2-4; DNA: TGCGCCAGCAGCCAAGCGTCGAGAGCCAAAAACATTCAGTACTTC; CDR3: CASSQASRAKNIQYF
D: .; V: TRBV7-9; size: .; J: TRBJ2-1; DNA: TGTGCCAGCAGCCCCTTTACGGTTGGGGGTAACAATGAGCAGTTCTTC; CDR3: CASSPFTVGGNNEQFF
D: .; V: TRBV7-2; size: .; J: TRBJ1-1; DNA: TGTGCCAGCAGCAACGGGGATAACACTGAAGCTTTCTTT; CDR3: CASSNGDNTEAFF
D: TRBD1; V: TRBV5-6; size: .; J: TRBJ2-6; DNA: TGTGCCAGCAGCCTACAAGACAGGGATGGGGCCAACGTCCTGACTTTC; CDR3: CASSLQDRDGANVLTF
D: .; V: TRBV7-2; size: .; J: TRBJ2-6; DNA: TGTGCCAGCAGCTTAGCGGGTGGGGGGGCCAACGTCCTGACTTTC; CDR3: CASSLAGGGANVLTF
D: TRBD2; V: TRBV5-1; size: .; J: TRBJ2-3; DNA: TGCGCCAGCAGCTTGGGACTAGCGGGAGGCGTCAGCACAGATACGCAGTATTTT; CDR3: CASSLGLAGGVSTDTQYF
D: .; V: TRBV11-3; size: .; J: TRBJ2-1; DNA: TGTGCCAGCAGCCCTTCTCCCGGGAGCAACAATGAGCAGTTCTTC; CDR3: CASSPSPGSNNEQFF
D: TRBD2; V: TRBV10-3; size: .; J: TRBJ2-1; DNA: TGTGCCATCAGTGATGGTAGCGGGATGGGAGATGAGCAGTTCTTC; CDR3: CAISDGSGMGDEQFF
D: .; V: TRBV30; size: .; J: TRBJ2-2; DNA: TGTGCCTGCCGACGGACGGCGCGGGGCAACACCGGGGAGCTGTTTTTT; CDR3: CACRRTARGNTGELFF
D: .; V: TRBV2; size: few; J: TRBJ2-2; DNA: TGTGCCAGCAGGCCATTTAGCGGGGAGCTGTTTTTT; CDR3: CASRPFSGELFF
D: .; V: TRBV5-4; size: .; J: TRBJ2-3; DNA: TGTGCCAGCAGCCGAGTGTCCGGAGGGGTGGGCACAGATACGCAGTATTTT; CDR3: CASSRVSGGVGTDTQYF
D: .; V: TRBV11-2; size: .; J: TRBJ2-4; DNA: TGTGCCAGCAGCTTAGATTATAAAGCAGCCAAAAACATTCAGTACTTC; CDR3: CASSLDYKAAKNIQYF
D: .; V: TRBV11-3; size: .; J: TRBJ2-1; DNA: TGTGCCAGCAGCTTGCAGGGCACCTACAATGAGCAGTTCTTC; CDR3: CASSLQGTYNEQFF
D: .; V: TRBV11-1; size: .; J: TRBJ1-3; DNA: TGTGCCAGCAGCTTGGGCCCTGGAAACACCATATATTTT; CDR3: CASSLGPGNTIYF
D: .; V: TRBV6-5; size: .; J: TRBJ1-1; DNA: TGTGCCAGCAGTCCCCCGGACACTAACACTGAAGCTTTCTTT; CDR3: CASSPPDTNTEAFF
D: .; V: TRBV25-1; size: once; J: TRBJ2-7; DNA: TGTGCCAGCAGTCCCGGGTCGAAATCCTACGAGCAGTACTTC; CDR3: CASSPGSKSYEQYF
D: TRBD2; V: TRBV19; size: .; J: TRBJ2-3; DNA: TGTGCCAGTAGTATAGGGACTAGTAGAGCGCAGTATTTT; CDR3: CASSIGTSRAQYF
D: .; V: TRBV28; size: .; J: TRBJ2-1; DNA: TGTGCCAGCGTACCGCCTCGGGGCGGGCAGTTCTTC; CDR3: CASVPPRGGQFF
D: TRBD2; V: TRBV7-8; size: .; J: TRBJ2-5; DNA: TGTGCCAGCAGCGGTGAGCGGGATGGAAAAGAGACCCAGTACTTC; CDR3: CASSGERDGKETQYF
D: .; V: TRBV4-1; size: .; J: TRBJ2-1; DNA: TGCGCCAGCAGCCTGGACAGCTCCTACAATGAGCAGTTCTTC; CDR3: CASSLDSSYNEQFF
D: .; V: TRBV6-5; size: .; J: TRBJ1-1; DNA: TGTGCCAGCAGCAAAACCGGGAGGATGAACACTGAAGCTTTCTTT; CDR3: CASSKTGRMNTEAFF
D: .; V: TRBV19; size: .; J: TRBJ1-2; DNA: TGTGCCAGTAGTTCCCGGACTACTAACTATGGCTACACCTTC; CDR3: CASSSRTTNYGYTF
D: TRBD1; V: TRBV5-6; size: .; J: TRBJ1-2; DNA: TGTGCCAGCAGTAACCCGGGACAGGCGCTCACTAACTATGGCTACACCTTC; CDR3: CASSNPGQALTNYGYTF
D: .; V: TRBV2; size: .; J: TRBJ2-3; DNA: TGTGCCAGCAGTGTTAGGGCTGCAGATACGCAGTATTTT; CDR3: CASSVRAADTQYF
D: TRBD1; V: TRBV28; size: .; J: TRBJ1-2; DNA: TGTGCCAGCAGTTTATTGGGCCCAACAGGGGGCATCTATGGCTACACCTTC; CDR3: CASSLLGPTGGIYGYTF
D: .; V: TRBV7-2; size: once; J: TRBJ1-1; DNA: TGTGCCAGCAGCCAAACGGGATCTGAAGCTTTCTTT; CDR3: CASSQTGSEAFF
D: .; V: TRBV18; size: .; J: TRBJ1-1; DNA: TGTGCCAGCTCACCCACATTAATGAACACTGAAGCTTTCTTT; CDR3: CASSPTLMNTEAFF
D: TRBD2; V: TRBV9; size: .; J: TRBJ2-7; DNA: TGTGCCAGCAGCGTAGGCCTAGCGGACTACGAGCAGTACTTC; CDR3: CASSVGLADYEQYF
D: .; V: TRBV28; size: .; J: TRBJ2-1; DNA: TGTGCCAGCAGCCCTCAGCACAATGAGCAGTTCTTC; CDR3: CASSPQHNEQFF
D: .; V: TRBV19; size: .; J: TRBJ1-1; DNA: TGTGCCAGTAGTATGGTCGGGGGCCGGAACACTGAAGCTTTCTTT; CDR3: CASSMVGGRNTEAFF
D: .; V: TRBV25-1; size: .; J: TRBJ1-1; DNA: TGTGCCAGCAGTGAATTTGCAGGTCTGGCTGAAGCTTTCTTT; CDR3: CASSEFAGLAEAFF
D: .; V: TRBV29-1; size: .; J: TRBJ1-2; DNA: TGCAGCGTTGGGTTGGGGCTAGGTGGCTACACCTTC; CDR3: CSVGLGLGGYTF
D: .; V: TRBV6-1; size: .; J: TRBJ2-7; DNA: TGTGCCAGCATGTGGGGCCCCGAGCAGTACTTC; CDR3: CASMWGPEQYF
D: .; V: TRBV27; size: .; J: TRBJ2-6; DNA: TGTGCCAGCAGTTTATCTCGTTCTGGTGGGGCCAACGTCCTGACTTTC; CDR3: CASSLSRSGGANVLTF
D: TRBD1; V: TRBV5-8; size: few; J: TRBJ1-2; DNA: TGTGCCAGCAGCGCCCGGGACAGACCCAATTATGGCTACACCTTC; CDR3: CASSARDRPNYGYTF
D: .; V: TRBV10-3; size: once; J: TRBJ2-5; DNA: TGTGCCATCAGGGGCGACACGAGCCAGACCCAGTACTTC; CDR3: CAIRGDTSQTQYF
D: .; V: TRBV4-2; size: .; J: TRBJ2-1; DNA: TGTGCCAGCAGCCGCGGTGCTGGGGGGCGAAACAATGAGCAGTTCTTC; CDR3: CASSRGAGGRNNEQFF